Below are 17 T cell receptor beta chains sequenced from a single sample in a study of technical replicates of blood from a few donors. Assay used: immunoSEQ multiplex PCR; TCRdb lists only in-frame clones, some missing. The sample has around 72,000 clones; around 91% are singletons. Sequencing was carried out using T cells isolated from PBMCs. These TCRs come from a human donor in good health.

The chain couples TRBV9 to TRBJ1-2, with D possibly matching TRBD1 (6 bases). Trimming shortened V by 3 bases and J by 0 bases, and 12 bases separated the two germline ends. Germline V lookup: CDR1 SGDLS, CDR2 YYNGEE. This CDR3 spans 15 amino acids. The CDR3 coding sequence is TGTGCCAGCAGCGACCTAGGGACATCTAACTATGGCTACACCTTC. Protein sequence: CASSDLGTSNYGYTF.

The rearrangement joins TRBV6-5 to TRBJ2-7; 8 bases map to TRBD2. Looked up from germline, CDR1 is MNHEY and CDR2 is SVGAGI. Trimming removed 2 bases from V and 3 bases from J; junction bases left unmatched: 6. CDR3 length: 15 amino acids. The CDR3 sequence is CASSYASGTSYEQYF. As DNA, the CDR3 is TGTGCCAGCAGTTACGCATCCGGGACTAGCTACGAGCAGTACTTC.

The rearrangement uses TRBV19 and TRBJ2-1; 8 nucleotides match TRBD2. The CDR3 extends over 12 amino acids. The junction had 4 bases not matched to a gene; V was cut back by 11 bases and J by 4 bases. Germline V gene lookup returns CDR1 LNHDA and CDR2 SQIVND (reference sequence). CDR3 DNA: TGTGCCGTACTAGCGGAGTACAATGAGCAGTTCTTC. Its protein product is CAVLAEYNEQFF.

This clone came up once. The rearrangement uses TRBV11-2 and TRBJ2-7, with 8 bases lining up with TRBD1. This CDR3 spans 14 amino acids. Germline loops: CDR1 SGHAT, CDR2 FQNNGV. The V and J ends lost 5 bases and 3 bases, in that order; junction bases with no gene match: 6. The CDR3 bases are TGTGCCAGCAGCCACGAAGACAGGGGCTACGAGCAGTACTTC. This encodes CASSHEDRGYEQYF.

This chain joins TRBV9 and TRBJ2-3, with D perhaps matching TRBD2 (6 bases). Germline assignment: CDR1 SGDLS and CDR2 YYNGEE. V lost 3 bases, J lost 0 bases, and 11 bases lay in between. The CDR3 covers 15 residues. CDR3 nucleotide sequence: TGTGCCAGCAGCGGCGGGACGATTAGCACAGATACGCAGTATTTT. This translates into CASSGGTISTDTQYF. Complete variable domain (other parts from reference TRBV9 and TRBJ2-3): DSGVTQTPKHLITATGQRVTLRCSPRSGDLSVYWYQQSLDQGLQFLIQYYNGEERAKGNILERFSAQQFPDLHSELNLSSLELGDSALYFCASSGGTISTDTQYFGPGTRLTVL.

The V call is TRBV5-6, the J call TRBJ2-7; 7 bases match TRBD2. This CDR3 is built from 14 residues. The junction had 6 bases not matched to a gene; V was cut back by 6 bases and J by 0 bases. Germline-derived CDR1 and CDR2 are SGHDT and YYEEEE. CDR3: CASTRDYSSYEQYF. In nucleotides, the CDR3 is TGTGCCAGCACCCGGGACTACTCCTCCTACGAGCAGTACTTC.

This sequence joins TRBV21-1 and TRBJ1-3. TRBV21-1 is tagged as a pseudogene. The CDR3 spans 17 residues. CDR3 DNA sequence: TGTGCCAGCAGCAAATTTCGAGGCCTGAACTCTGGAAACACCATATATTTT. Amino acids: CASSKFRGLNSGNTIYF.

The chain has TRBV9 and TRBJ2-1; D may be TRBD2 (7 bases). Germline CDR1 is SGDLS and CDR2 is YYNGEE. Trimming removed 4 bases from V and 7 bases from J, with 18 bases in between. This CDR3 comprises 15 residues. The CDR3 DNA reads TGTGCCAGCAGCTCCCGGGTAGGGGGGGCGAATGAGCAGTTCTTC. Protein: CASSSRVGGANEQFF.

The rearrangement links TRBV6-4 to TRBJ1-2, with TRBD1 matching 8 bases. From germline, CDR1 is MRHNA and CDR2 SNTAGT. CDR3 length equals 13 residues. The ends lost 7 bases at V and 6 bases at J; junction bases unmatched: 7. The CDR3 DNA follows: TGTGCCAGCAACATTACAGGGGGAAATGGCTACACCTTC. Amino acid sequence: CASNITGGNGYTF.

The CDR3 region has the DNA TGTGCCAGCAGCTTAGCGGGAGGGCCCAATGAGCAGTTCTTC. This sequence encodes CASSLAGGPNEQFF. The V gene is TRBV7-3, the J gene TRBJ2-1; 9 bases match TRBD2. The CDR3 has 14 residues. Germline values: CDR1 SGHTA, CDR2 FQGTGA. The V gene end was trimmed by 2 bases and the J gene end by 6 bases; junction bases not matched to a gene: 2.

CDR3: CASSLPEAFF. In DNA form, the CDR3 reads TGTGCCAGCAGTCTCCCCGAAGCTTTCTTT. The chain is built from TRBV7-9 and TRBJ1-1, with D hard to call. Between the trimmed V and J ends, which lost 6 bases and 8 bases, there was a span of 7 bases. This CDR3 comprises 10 residues. Germline loops: CDR1 SEHNR, CDR2 FQNEAQ (reference sequence).

V gene TRBV9 combines with J gene TRBJ2-7, with 10 nucleotides matching TRBD1. CDR1 and CDR2 from the germline V gene are SGDLS and YYNGEE. CDR3 length equals 15 residues. After removal of 2 bases from V and 7 bases from J, the junction contained 9 bases not matched to a gene. In DNA form, the CDR3 reads TGTGCCAGCAGCGTCCGTGGGACAGGGGCTTATGAGCAGTACTTC. It yields the protein CASSVRGTGAYEQYF.

The V gene is TRBV27, the J gene TRBJ2-7, with 8 bases aligning to TRBD2. CDR3 length: 16 amino acids. CDR1 is MNHEY, CDR2 SMNVEV, per germline (reference sequence). The ends lost 2 bases at V and 4 bases at J; junction bases unmatched: 10. CDR3 amino acids: CASSLGPPVAGYEQYF. Here the CDR3 DNA reads TGTGCCAGCAGTTTAGGCCCCCCGGTAGCGGGGTACGAGCAGTACTTC.

This clone was picked up one time. The chain is built from TRBV19 and TRBJ1-1; 7 nucleotides match TRBD1. J gave up 8 bases and V 1 base, and 7 bases lay outside the gene matches. The CDR3 extends over 14 amino acids. Germline-derived CDR1 and CDR2 are LNHDA and SQIVND (reference sequence). CDR3 loop: CASSIGAKGAEAFF. The CDR3 DNA reads TGTGCCAGTAGTATAGGGGCCAAGGGGGCCGAAGCTTTCTTT.

CDR3 in DNA: TGTGCCATTCGAGGGCAGGGGGATGAAAAACTGTTTTTT. Protein product: CAIRGQGDEKLFF. This chain links TRBV10-3 with TRBJ1-4, with 7 nucleotides matching TRBD1. In germline, CDR1 is ENHRY, CDR2 SYGVKD. This CDR3 has 13 amino acids. The J segment lost 6 bases and the V segment lost 9 bases, leaving 7 bases of the junction unmatched.

The chain is built from TRBV30 and TRBJ1-5; TRBD1 is a possible D gene (5 bases). The CDR3 runs to 15 residues. The ends were cut back, 0 bases at V and 4 bases at J, with 13 bases in the middle. Germline V gene sequence: CDR1 GTSNPN, CDR2 SVGIG (reference sequence). Here the CDR3 DNA reads TGTGCCTGGAGTGTATCGGGGGGTTTTAATCAGCCCCAGCATTTT. Translation: CAWSVSGGFNQPQHF.

This sequence joins TRBV18 and TRBJ2-2; D remains unclear. Trimming removed 3 bases at V and 8 bases at J, with 7 bases between. This CDR3 region has 12 residues. CDR1 is KGHSH, CDR2 LQKENI, per germline. In DNA, the CDR3 is TGTGCCAGCTCACCTCCTACTGGGGAGCTGTTTTTT. Translated: CASSPPTGELFF.